This T cell receptor beta chain was identified in a study of control samples from healthy donors and cancer patients. Trimming took 5 bases from V and 3 from J; bases not matched to a gene: 6. The CDR3 totals 15 residues. Germline CDR1 LGHNA, CDR2 YSLEER. The table came from immunoSEQ multiplex PCR; TCRdb's copy has only in-frame clones and leaves some out. Here the sample spans tens of thousands of clones, approximately 88% being singletons. The receptor was isolated from a woman between 45 and 65 years old with colorectal cancer. Sequenced: PBMCs. V and J are TRBV4-3 and TRBJ2-2, with TRBD1 identical over 7 bases. This CDR3 reads CASSRGPGYTGELFF. CDR3 sequence (DNA): TGCGCCAGCAGCAGGGGGCCGGGGTACACCGGGGAGCTGTTTTTT.